This T cell receptor (beta chain) was recovered during a study of response to subunit inactivated influenza vaccine. Study-wide findings and caveats: Only a handful of new T cells, the authors suggested, are recruited with each seasonal influenza vaccination.

A single record per CDR3 protein comes from TCRdb applying MiXCR to the RT-PCR reads. The repertoire includes roughly 500,000 distinct CDR3 sequences, about 15% of them detected once, and 3% sits in the top ten. On this clonotype: Its antigen is not known.

The clonotype comes from a man aged 45-69 years who received an inactivated influenza vaccine. The sample here was CD4+ T cells sorted from PBMCs, taken less than 30 months after vaccination.

The CDR3 coding sequence is TGTGCCAGCAGCCGACTAGCGGGAACCGGGGAGCTGTTTTTT. It specifies CASSRLAGTGELFF. The rearrangement links TRBV12-3 or TRBV12-4 to TRBJ2-2; 11 nucleotides match TRBD2. The CDR3 is 14 residues long. With V trimmed by 6 bases and J by 5 bases, 2 bases remained unmatched.